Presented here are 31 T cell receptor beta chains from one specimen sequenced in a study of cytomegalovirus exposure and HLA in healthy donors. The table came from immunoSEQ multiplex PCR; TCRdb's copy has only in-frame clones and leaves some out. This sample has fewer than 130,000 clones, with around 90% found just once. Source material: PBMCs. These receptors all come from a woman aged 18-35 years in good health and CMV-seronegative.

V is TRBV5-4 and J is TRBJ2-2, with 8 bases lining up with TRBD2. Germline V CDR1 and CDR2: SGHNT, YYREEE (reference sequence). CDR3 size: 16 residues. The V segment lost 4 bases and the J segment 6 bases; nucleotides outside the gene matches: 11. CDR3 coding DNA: TGTGCCAGCAGCCTGGGATCCCAACTAGCGGCCGGGGAGCTGTTTTTT. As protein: CASSLGSQLAAGELFF.

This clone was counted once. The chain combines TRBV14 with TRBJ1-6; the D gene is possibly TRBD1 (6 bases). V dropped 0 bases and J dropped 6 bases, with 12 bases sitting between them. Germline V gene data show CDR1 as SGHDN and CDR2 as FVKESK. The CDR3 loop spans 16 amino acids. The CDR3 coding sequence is TGTGCCAGCAGCCAAGATATCGGACAGTTTAATTCACCCCTCCACTTT. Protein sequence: CASSQDIGQFNSPLHF.

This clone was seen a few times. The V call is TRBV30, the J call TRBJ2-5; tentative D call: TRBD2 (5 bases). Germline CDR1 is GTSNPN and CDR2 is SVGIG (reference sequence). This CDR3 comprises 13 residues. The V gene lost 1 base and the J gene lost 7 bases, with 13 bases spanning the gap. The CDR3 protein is CAWSGGLEGTQYF. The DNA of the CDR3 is TGTGCCTGGAGTGGAGGACTTGAAGGGACCCAGTACTTC. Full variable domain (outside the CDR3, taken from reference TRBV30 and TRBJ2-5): SQTIHQWPATLVQPVGSPLSLECTVEGTSNPNLYWYRQAAGRGLQLLFYSVGIGQISSEVPQNLSASRPQDRQFILSSKKLLLSDSGFYLCAWSGGLEGTQYFGPGTRLLVL.

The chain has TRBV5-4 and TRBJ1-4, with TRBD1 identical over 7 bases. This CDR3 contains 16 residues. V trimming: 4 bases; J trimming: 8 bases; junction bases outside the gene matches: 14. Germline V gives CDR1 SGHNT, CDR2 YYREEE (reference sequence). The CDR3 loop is CASSRTGDSGGEKLFF. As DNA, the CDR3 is TGTGCCAGCAGCCGCACAGGGGATTCTGGCGGAGAAAAACTGTTTTTT.

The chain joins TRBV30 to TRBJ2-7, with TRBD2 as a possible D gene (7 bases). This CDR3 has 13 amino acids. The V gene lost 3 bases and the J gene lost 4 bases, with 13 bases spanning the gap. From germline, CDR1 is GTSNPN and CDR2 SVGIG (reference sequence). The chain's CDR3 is CAWREQGLYEQYF. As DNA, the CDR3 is TGTGCCTGGAGGGAACAGGGACTATACGAGCAGTACTTC.

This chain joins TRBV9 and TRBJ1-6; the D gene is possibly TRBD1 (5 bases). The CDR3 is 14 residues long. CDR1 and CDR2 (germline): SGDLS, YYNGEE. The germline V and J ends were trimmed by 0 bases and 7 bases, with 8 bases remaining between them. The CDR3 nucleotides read TGTGCCAGCAGCGTAGAAGGGGCAAATTCACCCCTCCACTTT. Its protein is CASSVEGANSPLHF.

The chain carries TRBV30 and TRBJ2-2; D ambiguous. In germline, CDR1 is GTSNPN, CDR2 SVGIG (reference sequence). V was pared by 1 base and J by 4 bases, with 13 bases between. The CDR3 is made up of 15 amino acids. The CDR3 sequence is CAWSGGSIFTGELFF. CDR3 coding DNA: TGTGCCTGGAGTGGTGGTAGCATCTTCACCGGGGAGCTGTTTTTT.

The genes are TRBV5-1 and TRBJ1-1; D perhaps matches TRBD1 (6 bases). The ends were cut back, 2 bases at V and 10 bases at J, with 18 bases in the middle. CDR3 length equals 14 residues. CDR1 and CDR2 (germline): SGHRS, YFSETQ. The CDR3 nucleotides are TGCGCCAGCAGCTTCAGCACAGGGAAGGACGTAGCTTTCTTT. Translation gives CASSFSTGKDVAFF.

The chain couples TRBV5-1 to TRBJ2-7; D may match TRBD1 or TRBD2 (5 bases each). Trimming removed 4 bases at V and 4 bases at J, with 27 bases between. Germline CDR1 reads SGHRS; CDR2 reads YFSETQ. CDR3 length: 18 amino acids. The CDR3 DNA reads TGCGCCAGCAGCATGGGACGGGGAACTAGAATAAACTCATACGAGCAGTACTTC. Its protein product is CASSMGRGTRINSYEQYF. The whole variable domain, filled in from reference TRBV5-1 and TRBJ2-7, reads KAGVTQTPRYLIKTRGQQVTLSCSPISGHRSVSWYQQTPGQGLQFLFEYFSETQRNKGNFPGRFSGRQFSNSRSEMNVSTLELGDSALYLCASSMGRGTRINSYEQYFGPGTRLTVT.

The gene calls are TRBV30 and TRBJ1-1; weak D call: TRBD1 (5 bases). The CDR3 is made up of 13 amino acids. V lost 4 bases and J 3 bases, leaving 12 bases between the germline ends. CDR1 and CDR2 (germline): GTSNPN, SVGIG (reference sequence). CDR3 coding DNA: TGTGCCTGGAATCCGGGGGGGGACACTGAAGCTTTCTTT. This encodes CAWNPGGDTEAFF.

The CDR3 bases are TGTGCCAGCAGCTTGACAGGGTCAACGAACACTGAAGCTTTCTTT. Amino acids: CASSLTGSTNTEAFF. The rearrangement joins TRBV5-6 to TRBJ1-1, with D possibly TRBD1 on 6 matching bases. Germline V gene data show CDR1 as SGHDT and CDR2 as YYEEEE. V lost 1 base and J 1 base, leaving 11 bases between the germline ends. The CDR3 is 15 amino acids.

The CDR3 DNA reads as TGCAGCGTTGTGGGTGGTGAGGGCGCGGATTTCAATCAGCCCCAGCATTTT. This encodes CSVVGGEGADFNQPQHF. The chain is built from TRBV29-1 and TRBJ1-5; D is uncertain. The CDR3 totals 17 residues. Trimming took 4 bases from V and 3 from J, leaving 22 bases between them. Germline V lookup: CDR1 SQVTM, CDR2 ANQGSEA.

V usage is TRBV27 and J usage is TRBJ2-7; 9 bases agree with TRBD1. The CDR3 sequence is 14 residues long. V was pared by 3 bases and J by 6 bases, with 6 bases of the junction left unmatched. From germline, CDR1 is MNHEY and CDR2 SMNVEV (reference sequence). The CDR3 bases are TGTGCCAGCAGTTTCGTGGGACAGGGTTCCGAGCAGTACTTC. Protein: CASSFVGQGSEQYF.

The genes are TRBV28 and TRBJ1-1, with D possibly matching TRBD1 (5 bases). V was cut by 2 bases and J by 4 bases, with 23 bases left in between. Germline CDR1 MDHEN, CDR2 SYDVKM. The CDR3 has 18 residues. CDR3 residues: CASSLPPLGGEGITEAFF. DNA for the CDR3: TGTGCCAGCAGTTTACCCCCGCTGGGGGGAGAGGGGATCACTGAAGCTTTCTTT.

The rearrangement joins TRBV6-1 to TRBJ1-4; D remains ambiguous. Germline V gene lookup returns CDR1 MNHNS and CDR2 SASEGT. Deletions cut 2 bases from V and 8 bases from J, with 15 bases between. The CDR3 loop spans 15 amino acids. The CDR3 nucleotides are TGTGCCAGCAGTGAATCGGTGGGAGCTTGGGAAAAACTGTTTTTT. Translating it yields CASSESVGAWEKLFF.

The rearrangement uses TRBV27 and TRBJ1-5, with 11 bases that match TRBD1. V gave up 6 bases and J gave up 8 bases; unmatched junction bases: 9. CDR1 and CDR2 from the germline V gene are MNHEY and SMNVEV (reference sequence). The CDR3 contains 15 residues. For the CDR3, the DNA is TGTGCCAGCAGGACTGGACAGGGGGCTTTTGAGCCCCAGCATTTT. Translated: CASRTGQGAFEPQHF.

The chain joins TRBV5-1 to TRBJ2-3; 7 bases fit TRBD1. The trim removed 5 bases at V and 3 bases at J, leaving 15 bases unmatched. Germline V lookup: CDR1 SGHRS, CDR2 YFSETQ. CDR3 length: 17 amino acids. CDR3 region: CASSREPTGATTDTQYF. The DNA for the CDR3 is TGCGCCAGCAGTAGGGAGCCAACAGGGGCTACGACAGATACGCAGTATTTT.

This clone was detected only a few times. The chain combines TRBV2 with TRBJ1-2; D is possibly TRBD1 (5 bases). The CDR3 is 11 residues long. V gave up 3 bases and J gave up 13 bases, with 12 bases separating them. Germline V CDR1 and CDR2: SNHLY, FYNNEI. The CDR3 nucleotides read TGTGCCAGCAGTGACTCCCCAGGGATCACCTTC. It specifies CASSDSPGITF.

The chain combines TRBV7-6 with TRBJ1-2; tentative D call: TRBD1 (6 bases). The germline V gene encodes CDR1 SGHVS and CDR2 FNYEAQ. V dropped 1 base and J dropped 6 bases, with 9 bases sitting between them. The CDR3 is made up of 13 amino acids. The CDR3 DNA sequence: TGTGCCAGCAGCTTAGGCCCAGGGGATGGCTACACCTTC. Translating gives CASSLGPGDGYTF. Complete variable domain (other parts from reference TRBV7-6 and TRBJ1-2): GAGVSQSPRYKVTKRGQDVALRCDPISGHVSLYWYRQALGQGPEFLTYFNYEAQQDKSGLPNDRFSAERPEGSISTLTIQRTEQRDSAMYRCASSLGPGDGYTFGSGTRLTVV.

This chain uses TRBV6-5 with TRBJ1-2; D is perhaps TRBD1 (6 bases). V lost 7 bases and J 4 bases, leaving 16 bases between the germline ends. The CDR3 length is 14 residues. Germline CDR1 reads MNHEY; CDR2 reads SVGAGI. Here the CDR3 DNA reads TGTGCCAGCACAGGACAGTCCGACCTCTATGGCTACACCTTC. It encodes CASTGQSDLYGYTF.

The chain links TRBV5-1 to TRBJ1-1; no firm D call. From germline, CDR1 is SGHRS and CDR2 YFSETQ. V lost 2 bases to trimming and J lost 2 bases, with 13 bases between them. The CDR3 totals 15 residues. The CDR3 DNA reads TGCGCCAGCAGCTTCGACCCTGCGGGAAACACTGAAGCTTTCTTT. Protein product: CASSFDPAGNTEAFF.

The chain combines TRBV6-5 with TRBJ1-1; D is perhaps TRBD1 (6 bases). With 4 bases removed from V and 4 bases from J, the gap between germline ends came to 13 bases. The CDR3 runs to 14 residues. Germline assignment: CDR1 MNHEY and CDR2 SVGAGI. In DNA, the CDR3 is TGTGCCAGCAGTTGGGGCAGGGGCGGCACTGAAGCTTTCTTT. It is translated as CASSWGRGGTEAFF.

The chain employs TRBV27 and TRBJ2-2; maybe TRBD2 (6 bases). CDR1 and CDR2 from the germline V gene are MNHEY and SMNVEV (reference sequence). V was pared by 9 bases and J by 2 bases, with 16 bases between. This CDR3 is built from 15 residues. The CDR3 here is CASLGVEGNTGELFF. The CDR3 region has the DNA TGTGCCAGTCTCGGGGTGGAGGGAAACACCGGGGAGCTGTTTTTT.

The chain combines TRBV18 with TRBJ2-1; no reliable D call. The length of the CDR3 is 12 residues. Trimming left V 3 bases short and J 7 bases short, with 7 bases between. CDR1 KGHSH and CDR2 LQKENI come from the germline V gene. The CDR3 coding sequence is TGTGCCAGCTCACCTACGCGGAATGAGCAGTTCTTC. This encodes CASSPTRNEQFF.

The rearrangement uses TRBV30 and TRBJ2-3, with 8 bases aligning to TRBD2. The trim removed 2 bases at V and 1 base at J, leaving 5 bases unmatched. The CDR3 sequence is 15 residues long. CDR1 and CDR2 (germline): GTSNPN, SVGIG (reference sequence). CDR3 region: CAWSYSGGRTDTQYF. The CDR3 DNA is TGTGCCTGGAGTTACAGCGGGGGTCGCACAGATACGCAGTATTTT.

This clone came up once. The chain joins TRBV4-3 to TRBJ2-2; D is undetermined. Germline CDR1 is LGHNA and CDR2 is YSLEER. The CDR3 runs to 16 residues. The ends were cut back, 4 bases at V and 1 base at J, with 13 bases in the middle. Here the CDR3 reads CASSRATTLNTGELFF. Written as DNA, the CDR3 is TGCGCCAGCAGCCGCGCTACGACACTGAACACCGGGGAGCTGTTTTTT.

The CDR3 DNA reads as TGTGCCAGCAGCTTAGTAGGGGACAGCCTTGGCGTGCAGTACTTC. Residues: CASSLVGDSLGVQYF. The chain recombines TRBV7-2 with TRBJ2-7, with 7 bases aligning to TRBD1. The CDR3 is made up of 15 amino acids. V trimming: 1 base; J trimming: 9 bases; junction bases outside the gene matches: 12. CDR1 is SGHTA and CDR2 is FQGNSA in the germline V gene. Supplemented by reference TRBV7-2 and TRBJ2-7, the full variable domain reads GAGVSQSPSNKVTEKGKDVELRCDPISGHTALYWYRQSLGQGLEFLIYFQGNSAPDKSGLPSDRFSAERTGGSVSTLTIQRTQQEDSAVYLCASSLVGDSLGVQYFGPGTRLTVT.

CDR3 amino acids: CASSSTGETQYF. As DNA, the CDR3 is TGTGCCAGCAGCTCCACCGGAGAGACCCAGTACTTC. The chain links TRBV6-5 to TRBJ2-5; unclear D gene. V was trimmed by 6 bases and J by 4 bases, leaving 9 bases between them. The CDR3 is made up of 12 amino acids. Per germline, CDR1 MNHEY and CDR2 SVGAGI.

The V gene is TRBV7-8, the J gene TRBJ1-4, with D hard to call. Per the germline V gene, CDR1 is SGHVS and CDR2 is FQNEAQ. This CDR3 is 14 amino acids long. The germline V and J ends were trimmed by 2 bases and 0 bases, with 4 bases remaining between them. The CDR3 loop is CASSLLSTNEKLFF. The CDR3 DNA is TGTGCCAGCAGCTTATTATCAACTAATGAAAAACTGTTTTTT.

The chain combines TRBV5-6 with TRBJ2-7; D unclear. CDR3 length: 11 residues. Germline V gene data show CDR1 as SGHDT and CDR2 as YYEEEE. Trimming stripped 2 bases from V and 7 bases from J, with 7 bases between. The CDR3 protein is CASSFATEQYF. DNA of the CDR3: TGTGCCAGCAGCTTTGCGACTGAGCAGTACTTC.

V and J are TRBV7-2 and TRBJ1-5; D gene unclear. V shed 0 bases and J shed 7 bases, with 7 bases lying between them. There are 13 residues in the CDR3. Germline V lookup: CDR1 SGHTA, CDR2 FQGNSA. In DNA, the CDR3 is TGTGCCAGCAGCTTAGCACTTTACCAGCCCCAGCATTTT. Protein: CASSLALYQPQHF.